Listed below are T cell receptor beta chains from one sample, sequenced in a study of blood T cells in healthy people across ages. TCRdb reprocessed the 5' RACE reads via MiXCR and lists one record per CDR3 protein. This table holds 1.2 million to 1.5 million distinct CDR3 sequences, approximately 63% found once. Sequenced input: blood. Every receptor here comes from a man aged 18-30 years in good health. CDR3s include the opening cysteine and the closing phenylalanine or tryptophan. The D gene is left open where the match is weak. Part of the rows lack a size; the others show once, few, many or a class for expanded clones.

v_gene	j_gene	d_gene	abundance	CDR3aa	CDR3nt
TRBV20-1	TRBJ1-2	-	-	CSARDECGYTF	TGCAGTGCTAGAGACGAGTGTGGCTACACCTTC
TRBV3-1	TRBJ2-5	-	-	CASSQEHPWETQYF	TGTGCCAGCAGCCAAGAACACCCGTGGGAGACCCAGTACTTC
TRBV29-1	TRBJ1-1	-	-	CSVDSRQTLNTEAFF	TGCAGCGTTGATTCTCGACAGACATTGAACACTGAAGCTTTCTTT
TRBV4-3	TRBJ2-2	-	-	CASSLVVANTGELFF	TGCGCCAGCAGCTTAGTGGTGGCGAACACCGGGGAGCTGTTTTTT
TRBV7-9	TRBJ2-1	TRBD2	-	CASSTGGGDEQFF	TGTGCCAGCAGCACGGGAGGAGGAGATGAGCAGTTCTTC
TRBV20-1	TRBJ2-1	-	few	CSARRTTDNEQFF	TGCAGTGCTAGACGGACTACCGACAATGAGCAGTTCTTC
TRBV19	TRBJ2-7	-	-	CASSIRQGTYEQYF	TGTGCCAGTAGTATAAGGCAGGGTACCTACGAGCAGTACTTC
TRBV20-1	TRBJ2-7	-	-	CSAIPDSTYEQYF	TGCAGTGCCATCCCGGACAGTACCTACGAGCAGTACTTC
TRBV4-3	TRBJ1-4	-	once	CASSGQGEKLFF	TGCGCCAGCAGCGGACAAGGAGAAAAACTGTTTTTT
TRBV20-1	TRBJ2-3	-	-	CSASSLRETGGIDTQYF	TGCAGTGCTAGCTCCCTCCGGGAGACAGGAGGTATTGATACGCAGTATTTT
TRBV15	TRBJ2-4	-	-	CATSAAAKNIQYF	TGTGCCACCAGCGCGGCAGCCAAAAACATTCAGTACTTC